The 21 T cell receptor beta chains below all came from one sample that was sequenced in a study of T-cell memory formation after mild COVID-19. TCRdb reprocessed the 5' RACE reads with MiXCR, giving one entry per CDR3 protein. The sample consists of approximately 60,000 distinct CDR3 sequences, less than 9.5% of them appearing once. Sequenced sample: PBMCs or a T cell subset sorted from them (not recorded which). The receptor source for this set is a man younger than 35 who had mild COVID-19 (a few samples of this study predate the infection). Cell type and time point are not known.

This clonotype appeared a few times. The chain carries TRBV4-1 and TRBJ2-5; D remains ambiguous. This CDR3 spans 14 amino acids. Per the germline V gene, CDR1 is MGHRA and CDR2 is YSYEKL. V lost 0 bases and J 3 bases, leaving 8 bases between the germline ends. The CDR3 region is CASSQENLEETQYF. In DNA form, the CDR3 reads TGCGCCAGCAGCCAAGAGAACCTTGAAGAGACCCAGTACTTC.

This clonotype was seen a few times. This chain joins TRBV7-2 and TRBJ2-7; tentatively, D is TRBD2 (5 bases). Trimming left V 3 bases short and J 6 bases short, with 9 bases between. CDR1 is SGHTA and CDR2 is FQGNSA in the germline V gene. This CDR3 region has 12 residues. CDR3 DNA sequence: TGTGCCAGCAGCTTTAGCGCTGGCGAGCAGTACTTC. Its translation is CASSFSAGEQYF.

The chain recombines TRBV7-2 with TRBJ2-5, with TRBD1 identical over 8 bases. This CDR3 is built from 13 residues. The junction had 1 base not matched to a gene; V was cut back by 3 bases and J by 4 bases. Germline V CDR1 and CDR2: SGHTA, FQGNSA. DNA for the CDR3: TGTGCCAGCAGCTTCGGGACAGGAGAGACCCAGTACTTC. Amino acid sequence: CASSFGTGETQYF. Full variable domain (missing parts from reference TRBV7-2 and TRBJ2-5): GAGVSQSPSNKVTEKGKDVELRCDPISGHTALYWYRQSLGQGLEFLIYFQGNSAPDKSGLPSDRFSAERTGGSVSTLTIQRTQQEDSAVYLCASSFGTGETQYFGPGTRLLVL.

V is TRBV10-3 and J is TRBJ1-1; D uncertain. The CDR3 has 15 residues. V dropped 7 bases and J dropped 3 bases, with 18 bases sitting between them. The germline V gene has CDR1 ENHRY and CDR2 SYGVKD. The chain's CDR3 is CAIIASGGSDTEAFF. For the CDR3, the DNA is TGTGCCATCATAGCCTCTGGTGGCAGTGACACTGAAGCTTTCTTT.

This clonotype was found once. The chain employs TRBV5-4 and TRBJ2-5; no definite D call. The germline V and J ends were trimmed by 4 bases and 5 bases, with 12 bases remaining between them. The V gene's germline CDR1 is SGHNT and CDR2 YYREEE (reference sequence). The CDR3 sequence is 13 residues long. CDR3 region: CASSPRAGETQYF. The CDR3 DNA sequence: TGTGCCAGCAGCCCCCGGGCCGGGGAGACCCAGTACTTC. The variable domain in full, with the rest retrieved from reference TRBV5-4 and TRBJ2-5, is ETGVTQSPTHLIKTRGQQVTLRCSSQSGHNTVSWYQQALGQGPQFIFQYYREEENGRGNFPPRFSGLQFPNYSSELNVNALELDDSALYLCASSPRAGETQYFGPGTRLLVL.

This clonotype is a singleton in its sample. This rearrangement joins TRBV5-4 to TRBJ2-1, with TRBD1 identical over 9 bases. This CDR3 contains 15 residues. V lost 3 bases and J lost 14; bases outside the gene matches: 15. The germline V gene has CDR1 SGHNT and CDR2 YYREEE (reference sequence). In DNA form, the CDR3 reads TGTGCCAGCAGCTACGACCGGGGACAGGGCTGGTCGGAGTTCTTC. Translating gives CASSYDRGQGWSEFF.

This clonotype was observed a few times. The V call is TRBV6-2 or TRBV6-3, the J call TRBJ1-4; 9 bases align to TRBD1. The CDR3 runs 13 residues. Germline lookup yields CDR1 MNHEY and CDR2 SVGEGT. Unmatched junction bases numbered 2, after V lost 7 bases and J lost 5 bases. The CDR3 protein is CASTGQGNEKLFF. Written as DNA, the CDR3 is TGTGCCAGCACGGGACAGGGAAATGAAAAACTGTTTTTT.

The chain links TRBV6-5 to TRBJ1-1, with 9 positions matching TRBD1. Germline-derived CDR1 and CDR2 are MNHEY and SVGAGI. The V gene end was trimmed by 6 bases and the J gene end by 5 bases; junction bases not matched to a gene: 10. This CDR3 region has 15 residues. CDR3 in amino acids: CASSIGTGRKTEAFF. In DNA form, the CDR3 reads TGTGCCAGCAGCATAGGGACAGGGCGAAAAACTGAAGCTTTCTTT.

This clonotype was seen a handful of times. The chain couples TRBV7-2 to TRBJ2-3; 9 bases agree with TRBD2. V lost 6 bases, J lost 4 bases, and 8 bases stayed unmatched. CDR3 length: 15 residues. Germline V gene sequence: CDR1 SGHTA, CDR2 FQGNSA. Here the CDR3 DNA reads TGTGCCAGCAGACGCGGGGGGGCGGCCGCAGATACGCAGTATTTT. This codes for CASRRGGAAADTQYF.

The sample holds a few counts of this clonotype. CDR3 residues: CASSSEPNTEAFF. The CDR3 region has the DNA TGCGCCAGCAGCTCCGAACCGAACACTGAAGCTTTCTTT. The V call is TRBV5-1, the J call TRBJ1-1, with no clear D. The CDR3 totals 13 residues. V was cut by 3 bases and J by 1 base, with 7 bases left in between. Germline loops: CDR1 SGHRS, CDR2 YFSETQ.

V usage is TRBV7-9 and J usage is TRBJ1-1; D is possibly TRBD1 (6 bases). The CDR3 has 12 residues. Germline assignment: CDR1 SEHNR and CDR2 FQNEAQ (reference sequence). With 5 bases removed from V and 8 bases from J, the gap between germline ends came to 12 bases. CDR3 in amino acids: CASSLMGGEAFF. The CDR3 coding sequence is TGTGCCAGCAGCCTAATGGGGGGCGAAGCTTTCTTT.

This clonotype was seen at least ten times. The CDR3 DNA follows: TGTGCCAGCAGCCAAGATGCGGCGGGGACTTTCACAGATACGCAGTATTTT. It specifies CASSQDAAGTFTDTQYF. V usage is TRBV4-2 and J usage is TRBJ2-3; TRBD2 might be the D (6 bases). The V end was cut by 0 bases, the J end by 2 bases, with 15 bases between. The length of the CDR3 is 17 residues. Germline CDR1 is LGHNA and CDR2 is YNFKEQ.

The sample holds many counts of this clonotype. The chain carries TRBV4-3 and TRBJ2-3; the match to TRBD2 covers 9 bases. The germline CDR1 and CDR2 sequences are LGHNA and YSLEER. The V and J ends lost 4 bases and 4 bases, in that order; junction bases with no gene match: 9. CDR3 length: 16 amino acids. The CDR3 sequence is CASSLGFGGGADTQYF. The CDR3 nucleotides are TGCGCCAGCAGCCTAGGGTTTGGCGGGGGGGCAGATACGCAGTATTTT.

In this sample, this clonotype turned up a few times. The chain's CDR3 is CASSLDQGDSKNIQYF. The CDR3 nucleotides are TGCGCCAGCAGCCTCGACCAGGGGGATTCCAAAAACATTCAGTACTTC. The chain has TRBV4-1 and TRBJ2-4; 7 bases agree with TRBD1. This CDR3 comprises 16 residues. Germline CDR1 and CDR2: MGHRA and YSYEKL. J was trimmed by 2 bases and V by 4 bases; bases with no gene match: 8.

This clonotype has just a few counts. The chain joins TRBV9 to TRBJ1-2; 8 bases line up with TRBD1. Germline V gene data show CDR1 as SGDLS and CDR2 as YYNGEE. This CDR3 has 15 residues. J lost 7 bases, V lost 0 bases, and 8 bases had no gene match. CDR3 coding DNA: TGTGCCAGCAGCGTAGACTTCCAGGGGGCGAGTGGCTACACCTTC. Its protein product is CASSVDFQGASGYTF.

CDR3 loop: CSVGGRGVDSPLHF. In DNA, the CDR3 is TGCAGCGTTGGTGGAAGGGGGGTAGATTCACCCCTCCACTTT. V is TRBV29-1 and J is TRBJ1-6; a possible D gene is TRBD1 (6 bases). Germline CDR1 SQVTM, CDR2 ANQGSEA. Trimming pared 4 bases from V and 8 bases from J, leaving 15 bases between. The length of the CDR3 is 14 residues. The whole variable domain, filled in from reference TRBV29-1 and TRBJ1-6, reads SAVISQKPSRDICQRGTSLTIQCQVDSQVTMMFWYRQQPGQSLTLIATANQGSEATYESGFVIDKFPISRPNLTFSTLTVSNMSPEDSSIYLCSVGGRGVDSPLHFGNGTRLTVT.

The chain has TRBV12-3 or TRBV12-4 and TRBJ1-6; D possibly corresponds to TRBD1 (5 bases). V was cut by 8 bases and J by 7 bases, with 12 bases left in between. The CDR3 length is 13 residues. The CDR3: CASQSGVNSPLHF. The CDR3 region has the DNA TGTGCCAGCCAGTCGGGGGTAAATTCACCCCTCCACTTT.

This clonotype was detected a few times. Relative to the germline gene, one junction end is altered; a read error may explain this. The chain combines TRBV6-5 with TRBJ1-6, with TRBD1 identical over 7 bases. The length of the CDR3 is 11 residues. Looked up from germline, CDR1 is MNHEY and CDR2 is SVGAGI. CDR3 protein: CASSYGDRTIF. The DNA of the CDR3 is TGTGCCAGCAGTTACGGGGACAGAACCATCTTT.

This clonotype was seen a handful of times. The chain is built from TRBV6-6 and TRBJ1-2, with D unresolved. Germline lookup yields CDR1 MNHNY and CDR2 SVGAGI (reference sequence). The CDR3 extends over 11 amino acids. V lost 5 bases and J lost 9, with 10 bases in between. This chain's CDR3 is CASSTSLRYTF. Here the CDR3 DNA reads TGTGCCAGCAGTACGTCCCTCCGCTACACCTTC.

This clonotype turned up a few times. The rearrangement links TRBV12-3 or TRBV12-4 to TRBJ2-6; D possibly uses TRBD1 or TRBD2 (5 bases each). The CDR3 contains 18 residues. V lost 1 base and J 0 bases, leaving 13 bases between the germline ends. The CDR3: CASSLVPWGNSGANVLTF. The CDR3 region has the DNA TGTGCCAGCAGTTTAGTCCCTTGGGGGAACTCTGGGGCCAACGTCCTGACTTTC.

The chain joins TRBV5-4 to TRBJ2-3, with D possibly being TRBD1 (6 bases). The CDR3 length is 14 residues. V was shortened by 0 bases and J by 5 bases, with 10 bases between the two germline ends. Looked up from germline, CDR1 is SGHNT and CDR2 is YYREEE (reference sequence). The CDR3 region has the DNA TGTGCCAGCAGCTTGGCTCAGGGGCAAGATACGCAGTATTTT. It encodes CASSLAQGQDTQYF.